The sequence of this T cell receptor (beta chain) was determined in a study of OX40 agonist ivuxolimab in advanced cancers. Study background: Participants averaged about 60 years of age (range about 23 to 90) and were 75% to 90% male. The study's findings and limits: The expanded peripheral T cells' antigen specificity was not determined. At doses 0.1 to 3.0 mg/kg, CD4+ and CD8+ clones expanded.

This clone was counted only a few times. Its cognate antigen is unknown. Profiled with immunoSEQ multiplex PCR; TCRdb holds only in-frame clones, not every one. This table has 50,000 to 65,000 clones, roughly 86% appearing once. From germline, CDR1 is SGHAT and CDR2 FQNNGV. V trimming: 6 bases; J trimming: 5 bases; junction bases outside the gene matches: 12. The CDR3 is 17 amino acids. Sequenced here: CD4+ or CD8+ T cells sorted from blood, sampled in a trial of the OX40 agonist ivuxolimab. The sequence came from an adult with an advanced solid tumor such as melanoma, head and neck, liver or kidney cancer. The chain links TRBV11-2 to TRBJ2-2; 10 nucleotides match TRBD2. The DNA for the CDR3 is TGTGCCAGCAGATCGCCGGGACTAGCGAAACGAACCGGGGAGCTGTTTTTT. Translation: CASRSPGLAKRTGELFF.